This is a list of T cell receptor beta chains from one sample in a study of T cell repertoires in cytomegalovirus infection. Antigens of these TCRs are unknown. TCRdb processed the reads anew with MiXCR; each CDR3 protein has one entry. The table has 700,000 to 900,000 distinct CDR3 sequences, 25% to 30% seen once. Sequenced here: cultured CD8+ T cells from PBMCs, sampled from culture after CMV antigen stimulation. The source of these receptors is a human donor in good health (CMV status not recorded). Some clones in this sample may be carry-over from other donors' samples. CDR3s include the opening cysteine and the closing phenylalanine or tryptophan. A D gene is named only where the DNA matches it firmly. For some rows the clone size is stated as once, few or many, or as a class when expanded; others skip it.

v_call: TRBV7-2; d_call: TRBD2; cdr3_length: 15; j_call: TRBJ2-1; clone_size: -; cdr3_aa: CASSFGLAAYNEQFF; cdr3_nt: TGTGCCAGCAGCTTTGGACTAGCGGCCTACAATGAGCAGTTCTTC
v_call: TRBV27; d_call: -; cdr3_length: 17; j_call: TRBJ1-6; clone_size: -; cdr3_aa: CASSLIATGTINSPLHF; cdr3_nt: TGTGCCAGCAGTTTAATCGCCACAGGGACCATCAATTCACCCCTCCACTTT
v_call: TRBV7-9; d_call: TRBD1; cdr3_length: 13; j_call: TRBJ2-1; clone_size: -; cdr3_aa: CASSQTGGTEQFF; cdr3_nt: TGTGCCAGCAGCCAGACAGGGGGCACTGAGCAGTTCTTC
v_call: TRBV10-3; d_call: TRBD2; cdr3_length: 16; j_call: TRBJ2-2; clone_size: few; cdr3_aa: CAISGLAGANTGELFF; cdr3_nt: TGTGCCATCAGTGGACTAGCGGGGGCGAACACCGGGGAGCTGTTTTTT
v_call: TRBV5-5; d_call: -; cdr3_length: 16; j_call: TRBJ1-2; clone_size: few; cdr3_aa: CASTFTRAARNYGYTF; cdr3_nt: TGTGCCAGCACCTTTACGAGGGCGGCAAGAAACTATGGCTACACCTTC
v_call: TRBV4-1; d_call: TRBD1; cdr3_length: 16; j_call: TRBJ2-1; clone_size: -; cdr3_aa: CASSQLDRSSYNEQFF; cdr3_nt: TGCGCCAGCAGCCAATTGGACAGGAGCTCCTACAATGAGCAGTTCTTC
v_call: TRBV20-1; d_call: -; cdr3_length: 14; j_call: TRBJ1-5; clone_size: -; cdr3_aa: CSARRPESNQPQHF; cdr3_nt: TGCAGTGCTAGAAGGCCTGAGAGCAATCAGCCCCAGCATTTT
v_call: TRBV7-3; d_call: TRBD1; cdr3_length: 19; j_call: TRBJ1-2; clone_size: few; cdr3_aa: CASSLTGTGDPLPNYGYTF; cdr3_nt: TGTGCCAGCAGCCTGACCGGGACAGGGGACCCCTTGCCTAACTATGGCTACACCTTC
v_call: TRBV2; d_call: TRBD1; cdr3_length: 13; j_call: TRBJ1-2; clone_size: -; cdr3_aa: CASSRDRGDGYTF; cdr3_nt: TGTGCCAGCAGTCGAGACAGGGGGGATGGCTACACCTTC
v_call: TRBV29-1; d_call: -; cdr3_length: 17; j_call: TRBJ2-6; clone_size: few; cdr3_aa: CSTFLVKTDSGANVLTF; cdr3_nt: TGCAGCACTTTTCTTGTTAAAACCGACTCTGGGGCCAACGTCCTGACTTTC
v_call: TRBV7-2; d_call: TRBD2; cdr3_length: 18; j_call: TRBJ2-2; clone_size: once; cdr3_aa: CASTHQVGRGMSTGELFF; cdr3_nt: TGTGCCAGCACCCACCAGGTCGGGCGGGGGATGAGCACCGGGGAGCTGTTTTTT
v_call: TRBV6-5; d_call: TRBD1; cdr3_length: 15; j_call: TRBJ1-3; clone_size: few; cdr3_aa: CASRRQGIFQDTIYF; cdr3_nt: TGTGCCAGCAGACGACAGGGGATCTTCCAGGACACCATATATTTT
v_call: TRBV4-1; d_call: -; cdr3_length: 15; j_call: TRBJ2-1; clone_size: few; cdr3_aa: CASSQARGANNEQFF; cdr3_nt: TGCGCCAGCAGCCAAGCCAGGGGGGCAAACAATGAGCAGTTCTTC
v_call: TRBV7-8; d_call: -; cdr3_length: 16; j_call: TRBJ1-2; clone_size: -; cdr3_aa: CASSLVPGTSSYGYTF; cdr3_nt: TGTGCCAGCAGCTTAGTTCCGGGGACGAGCTCCTATGGCTACACCTTC
v_call: TRBV23-1; d_call: -; cdr3_length: 15; j_call: TRBJ2-1; clone_size: many; cdr3_aa: CASSQGQGPYNEQFF; cdr3_nt: TGCGCCAGCAGTCAGGGGCAGGGGCCCTACAATGAGCAGTTCTTC
v_call: TRBV7-2; d_call: TRBD2; cdr3_length: 16; j_call: TRBJ2-1; clone_size: many; cdr3_aa: CASSPGAGTRDNEQFF; cdr3_nt: TGTGCCAGCAGCCCCGGCGCCGGGACTAGGGACAATGAGCAGTTCTTC
v_call: TRBV20-1; d_call: TRBD2; cdr3_length: 16; j_call: TRBJ2-1; clone_size: few; cdr3_aa: CSARTSGPSSYNEQFF; cdr3_nt: TGCAGTGCTAGAACTAGCGGTCCCAGCTCCTACAATGAGCAGTTCTTC
v_call: TRBV6-2/TRBV6-3; d_call: TRBD2; cdr3_length: 16; j_call: TRBJ2-3; clone_size: few; cdr3_aa: CASSSRTSMGTDTQYF; cdr3_nt: TGTGCCAGCAGTTCCCGGACTAGCATGGGCACAGATACGCAGTATTTT
v_call: TRBV6-2/TRBV6-3; d_call: TRBD1; cdr3_length: 14; j_call: TRBJ1-1; clone_size: few; cdr3_aa: CASRRGQGNTEAFF; cdr3_nt: TGTGCCAGCAGGAGGGGACAGGGGAACACTGAAGCTTTCTTT
v_call: TRBV19; d_call: TRBD1; cdr3_length: 14; j_call: TRBJ1-1; clone_size: many; cdr3_aa: CASTRTGMNTEAFF; cdr3_nt: TGTGCCAGTACAAGGACAGGGATGAACACTGAAGCTTTCTTT
v_call: TRBV5-1; d_call: TRBD1; cdr3_length: 15; j_call: TRBJ2-1; clone_size: -; cdr3_aa: CASSPDRDLYNEQFF; cdr3_nt: TGCGCCAGCAGCCCGGACAGGGATCTCTACAATGAGCAGTTCTTC
v_call: TRBV5-6; d_call: -; cdr3_length: 14; j_call: TRBJ2-3; clone_size: -; cdr3_aa: CASSLGRVGDTQYF; cdr3_nt: TGTGCCAGCAGCCTTGGCAGGGTCGGAGATACGCAGTATTTT